In its sample, the clone carrying this T cell receptor (beta chain) was seen many times. No antigen is known for it. The sample comes from a study of identical twins. General study findings and limits: Out-of-frame alpha sequences that twins shared showed excess low generation probability. With monozygotic twins, out-of-frame TCR alpha sharing exceeded what models estimated.

CDR3 length equals 17 residues. Germline CDR1 LGHNA, CDR2 YSLEER. J was trimmed by 5 bases and V by 3 bases; bases with no gene match: 11. TCRdb reprocessed the 5' RACE reads via MiXCR and lists one record per CDR3 protein. There are hundreds of thousands of distinct CDR3 sequences in the sample; 8.6% occur only once, and approximately 0.96% lies in the top ten. The same data also went into a second study, on yellow fever vaccine responses in identical twins.

Sequencing used PBMCs. This chain links TRBV4-3 with TRBJ2-1, with 9 nucleotides matching TRBD1. This sequence originates from a woman under 30 in good health. CDR3 sequence (DNA): TGCGCCAGCAGCCAGGCGGCCGGGACAGGGATCGACAATGAGCAGTTCTTC. Protein product: CASSQAAGTGIDNEQFF.